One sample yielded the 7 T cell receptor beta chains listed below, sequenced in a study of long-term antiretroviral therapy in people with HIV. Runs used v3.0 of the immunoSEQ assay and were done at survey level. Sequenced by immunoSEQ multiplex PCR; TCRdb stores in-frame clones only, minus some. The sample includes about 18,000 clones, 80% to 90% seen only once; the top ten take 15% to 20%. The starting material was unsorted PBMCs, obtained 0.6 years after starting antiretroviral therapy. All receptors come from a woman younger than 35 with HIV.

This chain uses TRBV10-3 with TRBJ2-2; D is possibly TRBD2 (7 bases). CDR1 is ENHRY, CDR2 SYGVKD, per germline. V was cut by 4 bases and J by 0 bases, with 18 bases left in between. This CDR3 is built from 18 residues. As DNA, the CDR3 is TGTGCCATCAGTGGCGGCGGGGGCACAGGATCGAACACCGGGGAGCTGTTTTTT. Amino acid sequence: CAISGGGGTGSNTGELFF.

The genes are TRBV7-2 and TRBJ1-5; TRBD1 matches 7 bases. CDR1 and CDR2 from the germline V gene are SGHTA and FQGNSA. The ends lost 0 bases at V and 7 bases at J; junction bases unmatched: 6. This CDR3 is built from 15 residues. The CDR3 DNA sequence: TGTGCCAGCAGCTTAGCCGGGACAGCAACCCAGCCCCAGCATTTT. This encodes CASSLAGTATQPQHF.

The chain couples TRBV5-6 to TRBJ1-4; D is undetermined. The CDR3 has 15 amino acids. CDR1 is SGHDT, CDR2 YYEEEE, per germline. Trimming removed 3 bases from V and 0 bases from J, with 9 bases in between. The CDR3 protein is CASSSMGATNEKLFF. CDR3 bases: TGTGCCAGCAGCTCCATGGGTGCAACTAATGAAAAACTGTTTTTT.

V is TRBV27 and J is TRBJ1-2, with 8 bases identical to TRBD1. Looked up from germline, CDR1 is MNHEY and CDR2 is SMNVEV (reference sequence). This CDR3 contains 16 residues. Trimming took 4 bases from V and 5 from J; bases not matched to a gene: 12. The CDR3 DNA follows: TGTGCCAGCAGTTCAGGACAGGGAGCTATATTGTATGGCTACACCTTC. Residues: CASSSGQGAILYGYTF.

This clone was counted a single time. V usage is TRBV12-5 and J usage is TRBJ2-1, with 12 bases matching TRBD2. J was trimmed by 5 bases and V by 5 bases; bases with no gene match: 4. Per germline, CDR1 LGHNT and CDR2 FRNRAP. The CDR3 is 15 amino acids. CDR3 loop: CASGTGLAGNNEQFF. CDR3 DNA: TGTGCTAGTGGTACGGGACTAGCGGGCAACAATGAGCAGTTCTTC.

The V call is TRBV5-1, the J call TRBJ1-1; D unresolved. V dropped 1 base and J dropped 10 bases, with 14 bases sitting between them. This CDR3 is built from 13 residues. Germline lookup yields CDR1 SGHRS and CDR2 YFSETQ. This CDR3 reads CASSLSPEEGAFF. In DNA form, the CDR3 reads TGCGCCAGCAGCTTGAGCCCTGAGGAGGGAGCTTTCTTT.

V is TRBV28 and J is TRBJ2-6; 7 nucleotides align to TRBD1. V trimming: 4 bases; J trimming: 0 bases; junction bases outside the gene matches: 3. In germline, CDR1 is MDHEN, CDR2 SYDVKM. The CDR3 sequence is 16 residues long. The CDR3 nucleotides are TGTGCCAGCAGTTCACCAGGGGGCTCTGGGGCCAACGTCCTGACTTTC. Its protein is CASSSPGGSGANVLTF.